Below are 8 T cell receptor beta chains sequenced from a single sample in a study of T cells in women clearing cervical HPV infection. Generated by immunoSEQ multiplex PCR, the TCRdb table keeps only in-frame clones and is missing some. The sample has approximately 13,000 clones. The sample comprised blood buffy coat. These receptors came from a woman between 18 and 75 years old with a cervical HPV16 infection that either progressed to CIN3+ or cleared (not recorded which).

About this clone: The CDR3 end falls 3 residues outside the read, so it is completed with the germline J gene. The chain links TRBV7-8 to TRBJ2-7; 8 nucleotides align to TRBD2. This CDR3 contains 16 residues. V was pared by 5 bases and J by 4 bases, with 13 bases of the junction left unmatched. Looked up from germline, CDR1 is SGHVS and CDR2 is FQNEAQ. This chain's CDR3 is CASSPMATSGTYEQYF. The sequenced CDR3 bases are TGTGCCAGCAGCCCAATGGCCACTAGCGGAACTTACGAG.

A word on this clone: The read ends 3 residues before the CDR3 terminus; that terminus is restored from the germline J gene. The V and J genes are TRBV5-1 and TRBJ2-2, with a tentative D call TRBD1 (5 bases). This CDR3 region has 14 residues. The V gene's germline CDR1 is SGHRS and CDR2 YFSETQ. The covered CDR3 bases are TGCGCCAGCAGCTGGGGTTCTGGGGCCAACGTG. This gives the protein CASSWGSGANV. The CDR3 in its entirety is CASSWGSGANVLFF.

The CDR3 bases that were read are TGCAGTGCTGGGAACTCCTGGGCGGGTTACAATGAG. Translation gives CSAGNSWAGYNE. The CDR3 reads in full as CSAGNSWAGYNEQFF. The V gene is TRBV20-1, the J gene TRBJ2-1; D perhaps matches TRBD2 (5 bases). The read halts 3 residues ahead of the CDR3 end, with the missing end drawn from the germline J gene. The V end lost 5 bases, the J end lost 4 bases, and 18 bases lay between the germline ends. Per the germline V gene, CDR1 is DFQATT and CDR2 is SNEGSKA (reference sequence). This CDR3 spans 15 amino acids.

Concerning this clone itself: Germline and junction disagree at one end, which may indicate a read error. The read ends 3 residues early relative to the CDR3; the germline J gene fills the gap. The chain combines TRBV6-2 or TRBV6-3 with TRBJ2-2; maybe TRBD1 (6 bases). Germline CDR1 and CDR2: MNHEY and SVGEGT. This CDR3 contains 13 residues. The CDR3 here is CASSHSDPDRLFF. The part of the CDR3 DNA that was read is TGTGCCAGCAGTCACTCGGACCCGGACAGG.

In the case of this clone: The read ends 3 residues shy of where the CDR3 ends; the end is completed using the germline J gene. The rearrangement joins TRBV11-3 to TRBJ1-4; perhaps TRBD1 as D (6 bases). This CDR3 contains 14 residues. The V gene lost 6 bases and the J gene lost 7 bases, with 15 bases spanning the gap. Germline CDR1 SGHNT, CDR2 YENEEA. Incomplete CDR3 DNA: TGTGCCAGCAGTACCAGGGGCGCGGGTGAAAAA. Translating gives CASSTRGAGEK. The complete CDR3 protein is CASSTRGAGEKLFF.

On this clone itself: Sequencing ends 3 residues short of the CDR3 end; the germline J gene provides the rest. This CDR3 is also generated by other DNA sequences in the sample. The chain recombines TRBV2 with TRBJ1-2; tentatively, D is TRBD1 (6 bases). The CDR3 covers 13 residues. Trimming pared 6 bases from V and 4 bases from J, leaving 12 bases between. Germline V gives CDR1 SNHLY, CDR2 FYNNEI. The sequenced CDR3 bases are TGTGCCAGCAGAGATACAGGGAGCTATGGC. It translates to CASRDTGSYG. The whole CDR3 sequence reads CASRDTGSYGYTF.

With respect to this clone: The read ends 3 residues shy of where the CDR3 ends; the end is completed using the germline J gene. The sample contains more than one DNA sequence encoding this CDR3. The chain has TRBV5-1 and TRBJ1-3; TRBD1 is a possible D gene (5 bases). The length of the CDR3 is 14 residues. The V gene's germline CDR1 is SGHRS and CDR2 YFSETQ. Deletions cut 4 bases from V and 4 bases from J, with 12 bases between. The part of the CDR3 DNA that was read is TGCGCCAGCAGCCCCCTGTCAGGGGGAAACACC. It yields the protein CASSPLSGGNT. The entire CDR3 sequence reads CASSPLSGGNTIYF.

On this clone itself: The CDR3 extends 3 residues past the end of the read, so its final part is completed from the germline J gene. This specimen includes other DNA sequences encoding the same CDR3. This rearrangement joins TRBV6-2 or TRBV6-3 to TRBJ1-2; D is unclear. Germline CDR1 reads MNHEY; CDR2 reads SVGEGT. The CDR3 loop spans 11 amino acids. The DNA read from the CDR3 is TGTGCCAGCAGTTACAGCTACGAC. Encoded protein: CASSYSYD. The CDR3 in its entirety is CASSYSYDYTF.